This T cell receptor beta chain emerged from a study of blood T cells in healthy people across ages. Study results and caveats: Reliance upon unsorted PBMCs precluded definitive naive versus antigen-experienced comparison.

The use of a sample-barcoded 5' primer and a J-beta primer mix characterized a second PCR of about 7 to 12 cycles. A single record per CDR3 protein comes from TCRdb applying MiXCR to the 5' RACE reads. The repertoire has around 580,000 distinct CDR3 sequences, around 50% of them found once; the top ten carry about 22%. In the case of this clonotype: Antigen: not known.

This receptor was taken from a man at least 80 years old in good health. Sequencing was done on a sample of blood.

CDR3 region: CASSSTRGGETQYF. CDR3 DNA: TGCGCCAGCAGCTCCACTCGGGGTGGGGAGACCCAGTACTTC. The rearrangement links TRBV5-1 to TRBJ2-5; D might be TRBD2 (5 bases). CDR1 and CDR2 from the germline V gene are SGHRS and YFSETQ. V shed 3 bases and J shed 5 bases, with 14 bases lying between them. CDR3 length: 14 residues.